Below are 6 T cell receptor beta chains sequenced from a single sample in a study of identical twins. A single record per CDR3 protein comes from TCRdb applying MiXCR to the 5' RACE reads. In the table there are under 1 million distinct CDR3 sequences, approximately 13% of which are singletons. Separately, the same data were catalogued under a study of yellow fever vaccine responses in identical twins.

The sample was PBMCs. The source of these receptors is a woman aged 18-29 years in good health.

The CDR3 coding sequence is TGCGCCACTATTGAAGAGACCCAGTACTTC. As protein: CATIEETQYF. The chain uses TRBV5-1 and TRBJ2-5; D is unclear. Between the trimmed V and J ends, which lost 9 bases and 3 bases, there was a span of 6 bases. This CDR3 region has 10 residues. Germline-derived CDR1 and CDR2 are SGHRS and YFSETQ.

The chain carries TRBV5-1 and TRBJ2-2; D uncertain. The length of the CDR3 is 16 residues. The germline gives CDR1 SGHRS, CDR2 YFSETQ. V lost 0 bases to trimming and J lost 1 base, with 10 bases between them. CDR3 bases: TGCGCCAGCAGCTTGGGAGGCAGAGTGAACACCGGGGAGCTGTTTTTT. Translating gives CASSLGGRVNTGELFF.

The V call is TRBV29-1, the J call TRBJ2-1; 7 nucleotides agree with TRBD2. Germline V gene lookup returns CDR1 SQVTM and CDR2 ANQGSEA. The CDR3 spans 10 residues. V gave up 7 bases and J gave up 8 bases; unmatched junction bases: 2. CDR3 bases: TGCAGCGGCGGACTAGATGAGCAGTTCTTC. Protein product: CSGGLDEQFF.

The CDR3 region has the DNA TGTGCCAGCAGGGCACGTGGGGGTGAGCAGTTCTTC. Encoded protein: CASRARGGEQFF. This chain connects TRBV12-3 or TRBV12-4 to TRBJ2-1; TRBD1 or TRBD2 may be the D gene (5 bases each). Trimming stripped 6 bases from V and 9 bases from J, with 12 bases between. The length of the CDR3 is 12 residues.

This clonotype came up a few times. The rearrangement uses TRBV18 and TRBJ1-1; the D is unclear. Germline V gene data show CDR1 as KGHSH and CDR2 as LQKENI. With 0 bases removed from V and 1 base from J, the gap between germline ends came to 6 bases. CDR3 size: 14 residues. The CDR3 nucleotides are TGTGCCAGCTCACCACCGCCAGGGAACACTGAAGCTTTCTTT. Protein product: CASSPPPGNTEAFF.

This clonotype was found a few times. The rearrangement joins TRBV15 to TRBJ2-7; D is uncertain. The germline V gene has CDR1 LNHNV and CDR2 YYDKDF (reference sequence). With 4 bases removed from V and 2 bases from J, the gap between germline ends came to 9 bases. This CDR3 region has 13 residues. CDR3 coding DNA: TGTGCCACCAGCAATGGGCAGCCCTACGAGCAGTACTTC. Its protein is CATSNGQPYEQYF.